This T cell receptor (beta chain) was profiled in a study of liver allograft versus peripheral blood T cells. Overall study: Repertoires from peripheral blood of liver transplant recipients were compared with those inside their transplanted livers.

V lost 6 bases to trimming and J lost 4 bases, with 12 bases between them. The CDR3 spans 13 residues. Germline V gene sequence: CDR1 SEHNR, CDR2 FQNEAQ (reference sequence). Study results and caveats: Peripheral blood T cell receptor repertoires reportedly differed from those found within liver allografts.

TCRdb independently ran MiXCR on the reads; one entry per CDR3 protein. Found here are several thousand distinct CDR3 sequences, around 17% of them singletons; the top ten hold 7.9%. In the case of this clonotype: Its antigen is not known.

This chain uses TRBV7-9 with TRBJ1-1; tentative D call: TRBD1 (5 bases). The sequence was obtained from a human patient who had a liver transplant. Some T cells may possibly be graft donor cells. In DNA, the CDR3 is TGTGCCAGCAGTCCCCTAGGGGCCACTGAAGCTTTCTTT. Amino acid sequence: CASSPLGATEAFF.